Below are 17 T cell receptor beta chains sequenced from a single sample in a study of glioma-infiltrating T cells. Amplification of TCR alpha and beta CDR3 regions from RNA used iRepertoire nested multiplex PCR. TCRdb recomputed calls from the multiplex PCR reads with MiXCR, one row per CDR3 protein. The data show roughly 130,000 distinct CDR3 sequences, approximately 26% seen once. The sample comprised glioma tissue, nonneoplastic brain tissue, or PBMCs (not recorded which). Every receptor here comes from a human donor with low-grade glioma or glioblastoma, undergoing nonglioma brain surgery, or in good health (not recorded which).

J is TRBJ2-5 and V is TRBV24-1; D gene uncertain. Germline loops: CDR1 KGHDR, CDR2 SFDVKD. V lost 7 bases to trimming and J lost 4 bases, with 15 bases between them. The CDR3 extends over 14 amino acids. The CDR3 nucleotides are TGTGCCACCAGGAACGGGCGGCTGGGAGAGACCCAGTACTTC. Translating it yields CATRNGRLGETQYF.

In nucleotides, the CDR3 is TGTGCCAGCAGCCCCCGGACAGGGGGAAGCAATCAGCCCCAGCATTTT. Its translation: CASSPRTGGSNQPQHF. The chain is built from TRBV7-2 and TRBJ1-5; 10 bases are shared with TRBD1. V trimming: 5 bases; J trimming: 1 base; junction bases outside the gene matches: 5. CDR3 length: 16 amino acids. Germline V CDR1 and CDR2: SGHTA, FQGNSA.

V and J are TRBV14 and TRBJ1-3; 9 bases are a match to TRBD1. Trimming at V came to 2 bases and at J to 1 base, leaving 3 bases not matched to a gene. This CDR3 comprises 16 residues. The germline gives CDR1 SGHDN, CDR2 FVKESK. This CDR3 reads CASSQWTGVSGNTIYF. DNA of the CDR3: TGTGCCAGCAGCCAATGGACAGGGGTGTCTGGAAACACCATATATTTT. The variable domain in full, completed from reference TRBV14 and TRBJ1-3, reads EAGVTQFPSHSVIEKGQTVTLRCDPISGHDNLYWYRRVMGKEIKFLLHFVKESKQDESGMPNNRFLAERTGGTYSTLKVQPAELEDSGVYFCASSQWTGVSGNTIYFGEGSWLTVV.

V gene TRBV7-6 combines with J gene TRBJ1-5; the D is unclear. Germline-derived CDR1 and CDR2 are SGHVS and FNYEAQ. The CDR3 length is 12 residues. V shed 0 bases and J shed 8 bases, with 5 bases lying between them. CDR3 amino acids: CASSLAGEPQHF. For the CDR3, the DNA is TGTGCCAGCAGCTTAGCGGGCGAGCCCCAGCATTTT.

The gene calls are TRBV7-8 and TRBJ1-5; unclear D gene. The V end lost 1 base, the J end lost 5 bases, and 3 bases lay between the germline ends. The CDR3 has 12 residues. Germline V gives CDR1 SGHVS, CDR2 FQNEAQ. CDR3 protein: CASSLGYQPQHF. In nucleotides, the CDR3 is TGTGCCAGCAGCTTAGGTTATCAGCCCCAGCATTTT.

In its sample, this clonotype was seen many times. J is TRBJ1-1 and V is TRBV6-6, with D unclear. Germline V gene lookup returns CDR1 MNHNY and CDR2 SVGAGI (reference sequence). V dropped 2 bases and J dropped 4 bases, with 8 bases sitting between them. There are 13 residues in the CDR3. The CDR3 region has the DNA TGTGCCAGCAGTTACCCTGATGGCACTGAAGCTTTCTTT. Its protein is CASSYPDGTEAFF.

This clonotype came up a few times. This chain joins TRBV20-1 and TRBJ1-1; D gene ambiguous. With 2 bases removed from V and 1 base from J, the gap between germline ends came to 14 bases. Germline loops: CDR1 DFQATT, CDR2 SNEGSKA (reference sequence). CDR3 length equals 15 residues. CDR3: CSARSARGRNTEAFF. DNA for the CDR3: TGCAGTGCTAGATCGGCCAGAGGAAGGAACACTGAAGCTTTCTTT.

Many counts were recorded for this clonotype. This chain connects TRBV20-1 to TRBJ2-1; 9 nucleotides align to TRBD2. Germline V gives CDR1 DFQATT, CDR2 SNEGSKA (reference sequence). This CDR3 comprises 15 residues. V shed 2 bases and J 2 bases; nucleotides not matched to a gene: 4. DNA of the CDR3: TGCAGTGCTAGAAGGAGCGGGGGGCCCTACAATGAGCAGTTCTTC. It is translated as CSARRSGGPYNEQFF.

The chain couples TRBV7-2 to TRBJ2-5; possible D gene TRBD1, 6 bases. The CDR3 length is 14 residues. CDR1 and CDR2 (germline): SGHTA, FQGNSA. The V and J ends lost 6 bases and 0 bases respectively, with 11 bases between them. The CDR3 DNA sequence: TGTGCCAGCAGATACCAGGGGAACCAAGAGACCCAGTACTTC. This translates into CASRYQGNQETQYF.

The CDR3 reads CSAALTSGGPTDTQYF. The CDR3 DNA reads TGCAGTGCTGCCCTGACTAGCGGGGGGCCCACAGATACGCAGTATTTT. The V and J genes are TRBV20-1 and TRBJ2-3; 13 bases fit TRBD2. From germline, CDR1 is DFQATT and CDR2 SNEGSKA (reference sequence). Germline trimming cut 5 bases from V and 2 bases from J; bases unmatched to any gene: 7. The CDR3 is 16 amino acids.

This clonotype was seen ten or more times. The V gene is TRBV7-2, the J gene TRBJ2-5, with TRBD1 as a possible D gene (5 bases). In germline, CDR1 is SGHTA, CDR2 FQGNSA. The CDR3 consists of 15 residues. V shed 1 base and J shed 2 bases, with 11 bases lying between them. The CDR3 coding sequence is TGTGCCAGCAGCTTAGAGGGGTACCGTCAAGAGACCCAGTACTTC. It encodes CASSLEGYRQETQYF.

The chain links TRBV20-1 to TRBJ2-3, with TRBD2 matching 12 bases. V shed 6 bases, J shed 0 bases, and the junction held 10 bases outside the gene matches. The CDR3 is 17 amino acids. CDR1 is DFQATT, CDR2 SNEGSKA, per germline (reference sequence). The CDR3: CSAMTSGGSGSTDTQYF. CDR3 bases: TGCAGTGCGATGACTAGCGGGGGCTCGGGGAGCACAGATACGCAGTATTTT.

Only a few counts were recorded for this clonotype. The chain recombines TRBV6-1 with TRBJ2-2; 9 bases align to TRBD1. The CDR3 sequence is 17 residues long. V shed 7 bases and J 4 bases; nucleotides not matched to a gene: 13. The germline V gene encodes CDR1 MNHNS and CDR2 SASEGT. The CDR3 DNA reads as TGTGCCAGCAAGGATAGGGTACAGGGGGCGCGCACCGGGGAGCTGTTTTTT. Translation: CASKDRVQGARTGELFF.

This chain connects TRBV14 to TRBJ2-2, with D unresolved. This CDR3 is built from 15 residues. Germline CDR1 is SGHDN and CDR2 is FVKESK. V lost 1 base and J 5 bases, leaving 11 bases between the germline ends. The CDR3 coding sequence is TGTGCCAGCAGCCAAGCAGTAGGACGGACCGGGGAGCTGTTTTTT. It is translated as CASSQAVGRTGELFF.

The gene calls are TRBV27 and TRBJ2-5, with 10 bases aligning to TRBD2. The CDR3 has 15 residues. V shed 2 bases and J 9 bases; nucleotides not matched to a gene: 9. The germline V gene encodes CDR1 MNHEY and CDR2 SMNVEV (reference sequence). CDR3 in DNA: TGTGCCAGCAGTTTACAAGCGGGGGGGGGTTGGGCCCAGTACTTC. It yields the protein CASSLQAGGGWAQYF.

This clonotype was observed many times. The chain combines TRBV3-1 with TRBJ1-1; the D gene is possibly TRBD1 (5 bases). This CDR3 is built from 14 residues. V was clipped by 5 bases and J by 2 bases, with 12 bases between them. Germline V lookup: CDR1 LGHDT, CDR2 YNNKEL (reference sequence). The DNA for the CDR3 is TGTGCCAGCAGCAGAGGGACCGCAAACACTGAAGCTTTCTTT. Translating it yields CASSRGTANTEAFF.

This clonotype was seen repeatedly, ten times or more. The chain carries TRBV27 and TRBJ1-2; D possibly corresponds to TRBD1 (5 bases). The V end was cut by 6 bases, the J end by 4 bases, with 15 bases between. This CDR3 is 14 amino acids long. The V gene's germline CDR1 is MNHEY and CDR2 SMNVEV (reference sequence). CDR3 protein: CASSRDSRGYGYTF. The CDR3 DNA is TGTGCCAGCAGCCGGGACTCGCGAGGCTATGGCTACACCTTC.